This record concerns one T cell receptor (beta chain) sequence. Samples were taken at baseline and on day 1 of cycles 4 and 7. This sample stems from a study of OX40 agonist ivuxolimab in advanced cancers. The CDR3 loop spans 13 amino acids. The germline CDR1 and CDR2 sequences are SGDLS and YYNGEE. Trimming cost V 1 base and J 2 bases, with 6 bases left between them. The table came from immunoSEQ multiplex PCR; TCRdb's copy has only in-frame clones and leaves some out. The sample holds around 62,000 clones, 80% to 90% seen once. The TCR comes from an adult with an advanced solid tumor such as melanoma, head and neck, liver or kidney cancer. V is TRBV9 and J is TRBJ1-2; no firm D call. The sequences come from CD4+ or CD8+ T cells sorted from blood, collected in a trial of the OX40 agonist ivuxolimab. CDR3 DNA sequence: TGTGCCAGCAGCGTAAACGGGAACTATGGCTACACCTTC. Its translation is CASSVNGNYGYTF.